These 14 T cell receptor beta chains were all obtained from the same sample, sequenced in a study of blood T cell repertoires in COVID-19. Here immunoSEQ multiplex PCR was the method, and the copy in TCRdb shows in-frame clones only, minus some. The sample has 180,000 or so clones; 80% to 85% are singletons. Sequenced input: peripheral blood. The receptor source for this set is a woman older than 75 with COVID-19, enrolled during active disease.

The J gene is TRBJ2-7, the V gene TRBV28; no firm D call. CDR1 and CDR2 from the germline V gene are MDHEN and SYDVKM. Deletions cut 1 base from V and 2 bases from J, with 9 bases between. This CDR3 contains 14 residues. The CDR3 nucleotides are TGTGCCAGCAGTTTATCTGGGCAGACCTACGAGCAGTACTTC. Translating it yields CASSLSGQTYEQYF.

The chain couples TRBV5-1 to TRBJ2-2; D is perhaps TRBD2 (6 bases). Trimming stripped 4 bases from V and 5 bases from J, with 12 bases between. Germline V gene sequence: CDR1 SGHRS, CDR2 YFSETQ. This CDR3 spans 14 amino acids. The CDR3 sequence is CASSPVAGTGELFF. In DNA, the CDR3 is TGCGCCAGCAGCCCGGTGGCGGGAACCGGGGAGCTGTTTTTT.

V and J are TRBV11-2 and TRBJ2-4, with D perhaps TRBD1 (6 bases). This CDR3 has 17 residues. Between the trimmed V and J ends, which lost 4 bases and 2 bases, there was a span of 18 bases. The germline V gene encodes CDR1 SGHAT and CDR2 FQNNGV. In DNA, the CDR3 is TGTGCCAGCAGCTCTAACAGGGATAGGTCGCCCAAAAACATTCAGTACTTC. Protein sequence: CASSSNRDRSPKNIQYF.

The V gene is TRBV15, the J gene TRBJ1-4; 8 nucleotides line up with TRBD1. Trimming at V came to 0 bases and at J to 0 bases, leaving 15 bases not matched to a gene. The CDR3 has 21 amino acids. Germline V gene lookup returns CDR1 LNHNV and CDR2 YYDKDF (reference sequence). CDR3 sequence reads: CATSRDLALDRGGSTNEKLFF. CDR3 coding DNA: TGTGCCACCAGCAGAGATCTGGCCCTAGACAGGGGAGGGTCAACTAATGAAAAACTGTTTTTT. The whole variable domain, remainder taken from reference TRBV15 and TRBJ1-4, is DAMVIQNPRYQVTQFGKPVTLSCSQTLNHNVMYWYQQKSSQAPKLLFHYYDKDFNNEADTPDNFQSRRPNTSFCFLDIRSPGLGDTAMYLCATSRDLALDRGGSTNEKLFFGSGTQLSVL.

This clone occurred a few times. DNA of the CDR3: TGTGCCTGGAGCGGTAATTCACCCCTCCACTTT. Its protein is CAWSGNSPLHF. The chain recombines TRBV30 with TRBJ1-6; D is ambiguous. The CDR3 length is 11 residues. CDR1 GTSNPN and CDR2 SVGIG come from the germline V gene (reference sequence). V lost 3 bases to trimming and J lost 6 bases, with 3 bases between them.

V and J are TRBV13 and TRBJ2-1; 14 nucleotides align to TRBD2. Germline values: CDR1 PRHDT, CDR2 FYEKMQ (reference sequence). Trimming at V came to 5 bases and at J to 4 bases, leaving 10 bases not matched to a gene. This CDR3 is built from 18 residues. The CDR3 is CASSPRTSGGSRYNEQFF. As DNA, the CDR3 is TGTGCCAGCAGCCCCCGGACTAGCGGGGGGTCCAGGTACAATGAGCAGTTCTTC.

The V gene is TRBV29-1, the J gene TRBJ1-2, with a weak D call TRBD1 (5 bases). Germline assignment: CDR1 SQVTM and CDR2 ANQGSEA. This CDR3 is 12 amino acids long. The V end was cut by 3 bases, the J end by 8 bases, with 13 bases between. CDR3 coding DNA: TGCAGCGTTGAGAGCAGGGTGGGCGGCTACACCTTC. Translating it yields CSVESRVGGYTF. Supplemented by reference TRBV29-1 and TRBJ1-2, the full variable domain reads SAVISQKPSRDICQRGTSLTIQCQVDSQVTMMFWYRQQPGQSLTLIATANQGSEATYESGFVIDKFPISRPNLTFSTLTVSNMSPEDSSIYLCSVESRVGGYTFGSGTRLTVV.

This rearrangement joins TRBV24-1 to TRBJ1-2; no definite D call. The CDR3 length is 14 residues. Trimming stripped 1 base from V and 1 base from J, with 6 bases between. Germline V gene lookup returns CDR1 KGHDR and CDR2 SFDVKD. The CDR3 DNA sequence: TGTGCCACCAGTGATTTAGAGAATAACTATGGCTACACCTTC. This sequence encodes CATSDLENNYGYTF.

V usage is TRBV2 and J usage is TRBJ2-1, with 11 bases identical to TRBD2. V dropped 4 bases and J dropped 6; count of bases not matched to a gene: 5. Germline V gene data show CDR1 as SNHLY and CDR2 as FYNNEI. The CDR3 has 15 amino acids. As DNA, the CDR3 is TGTGCCAGCAGTGCGACTAGCGGGATAATCAATGAGCAGTTCTTC. This gives the protein CASSATSGIINEQFF. Using reference TRBV2 and TRBJ2-1 for the parts outside the CDR3, the full variable domain is EPEVTQTPSHQVTQMGQEVILRCVPISNHLYFYWYRQILGQKVEFLVSFYNNEISEKSEIFDDQFSVERPDGSNFTLKIRSTKLEDSAMYFCASSATSGIINEQFFGPGTRLTVL.

This rearrangement joins TRBV9 to TRBJ1-2; perhaps TRBD1 as D (6 bases). CDR3 length: 13 amino acids. V was trimmed by 0 bases and J by 8 bases, leaving 11 bases between them. Germline CDR1 is SGDLS and CDR2 is YYNGEE. For the CDR3, the DNA is TGTGCCAGCAGCGTAGGTGCAGGGGAGGGCTACACCTTC. As protein: CASSVGAGEGYTF.

J is TRBJ2-7 and V is TRBV19; possibly TRBD2 for D (6 bases). The ends were cut back, 7 bases at V and 0 bases at J, with 13 bases in the middle. The CDR3 runs 14 residues. In germline, CDR1 is LNHDA, CDR2 SQIVND (reference sequence). The CDR3 reads CASTFSGSSYEQYF. As DNA, the CDR3 is TGTGCCAGTACTTTTAGCGGTTCCTCCTACGAGCAGTACTTC.

This chain links TRBV24-1 with TRBJ1-6; no definite D call. Germline lookup yields CDR1 KGHDR and CDR2 SFDVKD. V lost 6 bases and J lost 5, with 7 bases in between. There are 13 residues in the CDR3. The chain's CDR3 is CATSFNNNSPLHF. CDR3 coding DNA: TGTGCCACCAGTTTTAATAATAATTCACCCCTCCACTTT.

The genes are TRBV9 and TRBJ1-1; 8 bases match TRBD1. Looked up from germline, CDR1 is SGDLS and CDR2 is YYNGEE. The CDR3 covers 12 residues. V shed 7 bases, J shed 3 bases, and the junction held 2 bases outside the gene matches. The CDR3 DNA is TGTGCCAGCGGACAGGGATACACTGAAGCTTTCTTT. Its protein is CASGQGYTEAFF. The complete variable domain, with remaining parts taken from reference TRBV9 and TRBJ1-1, reads DSGVTQTPKHLITATGQRVTLRCSPRSGDLSVYWYQQSLDQGLQFLIQYYNGEERAKGNILERFSAQQFPDLHSELNLSSLELGDSALYFCASGQGYTEAFFGQGTRLTVV.

V gene TRBV7-8 combines with J gene TRBJ1-2, with D tentatively TRBD1 (5 bases). From germline, CDR1 is SGHVS and CDR2 FQNEAQ. The germline V and J ends were trimmed by 5 bases and 3 bases, with 13 bases remaining between them. The CDR3 length is 14 residues. CDR3 region: CASSPLDSYYGYTF. The CDR3 region has the DNA TGTGCCAGCAGCCCCCTTGACAGCTACTATGGCTACACCTTC.